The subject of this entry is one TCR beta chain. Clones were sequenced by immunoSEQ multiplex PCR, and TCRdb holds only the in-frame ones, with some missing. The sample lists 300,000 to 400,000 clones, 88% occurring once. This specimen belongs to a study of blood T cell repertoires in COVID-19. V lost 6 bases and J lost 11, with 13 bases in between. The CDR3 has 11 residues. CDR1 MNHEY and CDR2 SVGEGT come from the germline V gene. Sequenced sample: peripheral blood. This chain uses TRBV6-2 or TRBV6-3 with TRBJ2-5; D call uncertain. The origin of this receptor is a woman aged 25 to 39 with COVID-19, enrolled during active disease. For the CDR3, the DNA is TGTGCCAGCAGCTCGACCCGGCGGCAGTACTTC. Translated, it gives CASSSTRRQYF.